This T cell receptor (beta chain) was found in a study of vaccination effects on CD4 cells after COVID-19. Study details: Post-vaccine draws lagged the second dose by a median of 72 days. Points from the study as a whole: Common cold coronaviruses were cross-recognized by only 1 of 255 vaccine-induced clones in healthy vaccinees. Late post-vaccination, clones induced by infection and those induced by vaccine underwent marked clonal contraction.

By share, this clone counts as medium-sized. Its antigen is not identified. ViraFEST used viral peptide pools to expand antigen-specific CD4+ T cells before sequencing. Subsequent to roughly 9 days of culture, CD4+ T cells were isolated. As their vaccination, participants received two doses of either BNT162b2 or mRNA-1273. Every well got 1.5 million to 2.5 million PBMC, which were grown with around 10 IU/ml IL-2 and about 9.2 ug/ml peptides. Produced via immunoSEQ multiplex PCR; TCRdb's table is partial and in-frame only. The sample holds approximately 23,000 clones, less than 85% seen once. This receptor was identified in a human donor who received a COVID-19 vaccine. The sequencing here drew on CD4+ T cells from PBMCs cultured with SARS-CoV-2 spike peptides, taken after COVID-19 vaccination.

Written as DNA, the CDR3 is TGTGCCACCAGCAGCAGGGGAGGCCTTGGCTACACCTTC. It encodes CATSSRGGLGYTF. The chain has TRBV24-1 and TRBJ1-2, with D possibly TRBD1 on 6 matching bases. The CDR3 loop spans 13 amino acids. V was cut by 7 bases and J by 7 bases, with 15 bases left in between. Germline V lookup: CDR1 KGHDR, CDR2 SFDVKD.